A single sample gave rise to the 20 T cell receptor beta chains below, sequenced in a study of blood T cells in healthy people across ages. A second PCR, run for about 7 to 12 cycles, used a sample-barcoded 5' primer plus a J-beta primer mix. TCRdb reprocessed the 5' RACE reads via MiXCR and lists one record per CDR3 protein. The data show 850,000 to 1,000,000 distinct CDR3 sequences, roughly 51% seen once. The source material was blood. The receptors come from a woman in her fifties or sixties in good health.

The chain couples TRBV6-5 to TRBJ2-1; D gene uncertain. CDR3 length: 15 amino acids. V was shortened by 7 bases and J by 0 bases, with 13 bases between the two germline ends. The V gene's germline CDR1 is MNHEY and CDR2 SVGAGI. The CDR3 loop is CASKEHGSSYNEQFF. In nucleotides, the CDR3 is TGTGCCAGCAAGGAACACGGAAGCTCCTACAATGAGCAGTTCTTC.

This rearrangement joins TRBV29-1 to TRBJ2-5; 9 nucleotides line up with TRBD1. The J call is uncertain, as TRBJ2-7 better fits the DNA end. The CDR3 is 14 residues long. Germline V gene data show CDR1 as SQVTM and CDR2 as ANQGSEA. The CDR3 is CSVERDRVTHEQYF. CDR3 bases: TGCAGCGTTGAAAGGGACAGGGTTACCCACGAGCAGTACTTC.

CDR3 coding DNA: TGTGCCAGTAGTCCAGGGACAGGGCCTAGGGGCGAGCAGTACTTC. Its protein is CASSPGTGPRGEQYF. V usage is TRBV19 and J usage is TRBJ2-7; 9 bases fit TRBD1. Germline lookup yields CDR1 LNHDA and CDR2 SQIVND (reference sequence). The CDR3 is made up of 15 amino acids. The V gene end was trimmed by 5 bases and the J gene end by 6 bases; junction bases not matched to a gene: 11.

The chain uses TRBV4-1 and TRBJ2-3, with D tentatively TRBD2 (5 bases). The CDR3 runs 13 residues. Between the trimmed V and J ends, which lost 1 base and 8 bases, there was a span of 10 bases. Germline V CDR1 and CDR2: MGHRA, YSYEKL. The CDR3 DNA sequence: TGCGCCAGCAGCCAAGTCTGGGAGAGTACGCAGTATTTT. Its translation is CASSQVWESTQYF.

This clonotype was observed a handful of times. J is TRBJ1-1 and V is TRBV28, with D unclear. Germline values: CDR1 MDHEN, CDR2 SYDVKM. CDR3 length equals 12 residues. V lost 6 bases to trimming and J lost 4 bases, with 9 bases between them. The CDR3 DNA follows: TGTGCCAGCAGCCCGTTGTCCACTGAAGCTTTCTTT. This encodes CASSPLSTEAFF.

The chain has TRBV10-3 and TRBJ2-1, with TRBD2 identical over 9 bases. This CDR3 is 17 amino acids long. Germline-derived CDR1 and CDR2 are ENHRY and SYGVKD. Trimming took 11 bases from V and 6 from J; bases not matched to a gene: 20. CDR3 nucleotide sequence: TGTGCCCACGCCGGGACTAGCAGGAGCTTGAGGAGCAATGAGCAGTTCTTC. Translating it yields CAHAGTSRSLRSNEQFF.

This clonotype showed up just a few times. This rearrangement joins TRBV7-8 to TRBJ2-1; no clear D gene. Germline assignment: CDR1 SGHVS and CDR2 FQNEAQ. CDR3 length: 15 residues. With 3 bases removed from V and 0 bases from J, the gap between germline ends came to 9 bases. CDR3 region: CASSFPAVSYNEQFF. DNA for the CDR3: TGTGCCAGCAGCTTCCCGGCGGTCTCCTACAATGAGCAGTTCTTC.

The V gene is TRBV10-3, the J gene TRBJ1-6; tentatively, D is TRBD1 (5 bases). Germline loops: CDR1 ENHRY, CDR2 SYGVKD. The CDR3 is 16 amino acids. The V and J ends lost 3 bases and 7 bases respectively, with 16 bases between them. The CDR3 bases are TGTGCCATCAGTGACCTTGGCCGGGGGAAGAATTCACCCCTCCACTTT. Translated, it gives CAISDLGRGKNSPLHF.

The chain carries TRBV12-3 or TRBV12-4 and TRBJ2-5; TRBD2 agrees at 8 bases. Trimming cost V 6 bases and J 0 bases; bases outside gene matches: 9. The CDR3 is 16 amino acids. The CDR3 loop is CASSLRLATYQETQYF. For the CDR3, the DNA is TGTGCCAGCAGCCTCAGACTAGCGACGTACCAAGAGACCCAGTACTTC.

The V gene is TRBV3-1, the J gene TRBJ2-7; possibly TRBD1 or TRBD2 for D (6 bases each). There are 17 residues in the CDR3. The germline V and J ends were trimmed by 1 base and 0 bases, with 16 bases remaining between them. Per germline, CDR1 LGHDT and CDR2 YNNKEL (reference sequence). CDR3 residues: CASSQAGGGPSSYEQYF. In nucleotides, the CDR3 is TGTGCCAGCAGCCAAGCCGGAGGGGGGCCGAGCTCCTACGAGCAGTACTTC.

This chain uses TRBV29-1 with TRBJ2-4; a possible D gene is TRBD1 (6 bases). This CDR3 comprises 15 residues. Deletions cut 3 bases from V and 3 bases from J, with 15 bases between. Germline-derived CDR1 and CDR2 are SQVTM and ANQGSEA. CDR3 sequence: CSVDDQGFGKNIQYF. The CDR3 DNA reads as TGCAGCGTTGACGACCAGGGGTTCGGCAAAAACATTCAGTACTTC.

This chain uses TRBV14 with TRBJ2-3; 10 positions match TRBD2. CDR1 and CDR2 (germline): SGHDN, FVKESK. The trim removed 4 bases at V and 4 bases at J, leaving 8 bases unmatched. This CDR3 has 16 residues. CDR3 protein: CASSPPASGSADTQYF. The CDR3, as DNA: TGTGCCAGCAGCCCCCCGGCTAGCGGGAGCGCAGATACGCAGTATTTT.

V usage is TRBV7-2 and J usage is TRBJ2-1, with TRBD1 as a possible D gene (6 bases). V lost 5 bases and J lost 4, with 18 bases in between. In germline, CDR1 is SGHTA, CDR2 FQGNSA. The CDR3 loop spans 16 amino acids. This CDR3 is CASSVTGTKGYNEQFF. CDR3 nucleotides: TGTGCCAGCAGCGTGACCGGGACAAAAGGATACAATGAGCAGTTCTTC.

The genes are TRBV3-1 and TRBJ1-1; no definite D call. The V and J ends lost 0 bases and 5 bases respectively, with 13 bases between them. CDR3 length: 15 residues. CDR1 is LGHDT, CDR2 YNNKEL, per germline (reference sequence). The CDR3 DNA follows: TGTGCCAGCAGCCAAGATGGTCGAGGATGGACTGAAGCTTTCTTT. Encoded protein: CASSQDGRGWTEAFF.

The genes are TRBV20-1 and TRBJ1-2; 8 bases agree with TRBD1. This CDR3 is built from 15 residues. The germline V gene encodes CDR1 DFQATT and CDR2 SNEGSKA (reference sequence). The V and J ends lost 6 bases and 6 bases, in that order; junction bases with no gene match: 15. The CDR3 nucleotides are TGCAGTGCGCCCCCACCTCACAGGGGGAGGAATGGCTACACCTTC. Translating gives CSAPPPHRGRNGYTF.

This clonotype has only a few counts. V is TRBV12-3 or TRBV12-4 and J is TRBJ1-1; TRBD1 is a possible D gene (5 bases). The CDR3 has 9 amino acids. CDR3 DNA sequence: TGTTCGCGGGGCGGGGAAGCTTTCTTT. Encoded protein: CSRGGEAFF.

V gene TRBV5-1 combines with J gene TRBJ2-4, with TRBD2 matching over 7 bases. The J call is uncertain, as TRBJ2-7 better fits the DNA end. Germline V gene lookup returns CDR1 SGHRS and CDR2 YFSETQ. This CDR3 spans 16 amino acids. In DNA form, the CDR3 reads TGCGCCAGCAGCTGGGGGAGCGGGATCTCCACCTACGAGCAGTACTTC. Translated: CASSWGSGISTYEQYF.

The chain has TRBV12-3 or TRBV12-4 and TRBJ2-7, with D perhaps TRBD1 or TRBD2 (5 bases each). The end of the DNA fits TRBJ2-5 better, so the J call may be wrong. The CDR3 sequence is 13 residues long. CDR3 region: CASSSGTQGTQYF. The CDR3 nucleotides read TGTGCCAGCAGTTCCGGGACCCAGGGGACCCAGTACTTC.

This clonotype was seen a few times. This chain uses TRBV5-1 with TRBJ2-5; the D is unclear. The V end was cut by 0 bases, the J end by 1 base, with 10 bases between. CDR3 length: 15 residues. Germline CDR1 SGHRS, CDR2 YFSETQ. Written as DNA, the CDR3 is TGCGCCAGCAGCTTGGATAGCCCTCGCCAAGAGACCCAGTACTTC. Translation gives CASSLDSPRQETQYF.

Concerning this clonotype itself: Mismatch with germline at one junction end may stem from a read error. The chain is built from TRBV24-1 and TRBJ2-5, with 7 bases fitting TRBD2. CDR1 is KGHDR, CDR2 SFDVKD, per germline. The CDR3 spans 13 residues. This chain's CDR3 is CATRTSWSEAQYF. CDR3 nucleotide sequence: TGTGCCACCAGGACTAGCTGGTCAGAGGCCCAGTACTTC.